A single sample gave rise to the 26 T cell receptor beta chains below, sequenced in a study of a mutant IDH1 vaccine in newly diagnosed glioma. Measured with immunoSEQ multiplex PCR; TCRdb has only the in-frame clones, and not every one. Here the sample spans tens of thousands of clones, around 86% being singletons. Regarding time point: baseline, week 1 (first vaccination visit). Specified treatment: pre-vaccination baseline after standard-of-care therapy. This material consisted of PBMCs, taken from a glioma patient treated with radiotherapy, temozolomide or both. The origin of the receptors is a man aged 30 to 45 with glioma.

The rearrangement joins TRBV7-9 to TRBJ2-7; TRBD1 agrees at 11 bases. This CDR3 has 14 amino acids. The V and J ends lost 5 bases and 3 bases, in that order; junction bases with no gene match: 3. Germline V gene data show CDR1 as SEHNR and CDR2 as FQNEAQ (reference sequence). CDR3 bases: TGTGCCAGCAGCCCGGACAGGGGGCTCTACGAGCAGTACTTC. It is translated as CASSPDRGLYEQYF.

The V and J genes are TRBV30 and TRBJ2-7; 8 bases fit TRBD1. Germline loops: CDR1 GTSNPN, CDR2 SVGIG (reference sequence). The CDR3 covers 13 residues. J lost 1 base, V lost 4 bases, and 3 bases had no gene match. The CDR3 DNA reads TGTGCCTGGAAATGGACAGGGTCCTACGAGCAGTACTTC. Translation gives CAWKWTGSYEQYF.

The chain joins TRBV6-6 to TRBJ1-4, with D perhaps matching TRBD1 (6 bases). Trimming removed 2 bases at V and 8 bases at J, with 15 bases between. This CDR3 region has 15 residues. Germline CDR1 MNHNY, CDR2 SVGAGI (reference sequence). CDR3 nucleotides: TGTGCCAGCAGTTACCCGGACAGCCACCGGGAAAAACTGTTTTTT. Amino acid sequence: CASSYPDSHREKLFF.

The chain couples TRBV5-1 to TRBJ1-4, with TRBD1 identical over 10 bases. The CDR3 length is 17 residues. Looked up from germline, CDR1 is SGHRS and CDR2 is YFSETQ. V shed 0 bases, J shed 11 bases, and the junction held 13 bases outside the gene matches. The CDR3 loop is CASSLGLGDRGHSKLFF. The CDR3 coding sequence is TGCGCCAGCAGCTTGGGGTTAGGGGACAGGGGCCATTCGAAACTGTTTTTT.

The chain carries TRBV28 and TRBJ2-3; 7 bases align to TRBD1. J gave up 2 bases and V 10 bases, and 9 bases lay outside the gene matches. This CDR3 is built from 14 residues. The germline gives CDR1 MDHEN, CDR2 SYDVKM. In DNA, the CDR3 is TGTGCCACCCGTCAGGGGGTAAACACAGATACGCAGTATTTT. It encodes CATRQGVNTDTQYF.

V is TRBV11-2 and J is TRBJ1-3; a weak D match, TRBD1 (6 bases). In germline, CDR1 is SGHAT, CDR2 FQNNGV. CDR3 length equals 16 residues. The V gene lost 4 bases and the J gene lost 4 bases, with 17 bases spanning the gap. CDR3: CASSSQARGAGNTIYF. The CDR3 region has the DNA TGTGCCAGCAGCTCCCAAGCAAGGGGGGCAGGAAACACCATATATTTT.

V is TRBV19 and J is TRBJ1-5; D perhaps matches TRBD1 (6 bases). The V and J ends lost 1 base and 6 bases respectively, with 19 bases between them. CDR1 is LNHDA and CDR2 is SQIVND in the germline V gene (reference sequence). The CDR3 loop spans 17 amino acids. This CDR3 is CASSIGNRDWALQPQHF. In nucleotides, the CDR3 is TGTGCCAGTAGTATAGGGAACAGGGATTGGGCCCTTCAGCCCCAGCATTTT.

The chain couples TRBV5-1 to TRBJ2-3, with TRBD2 matching 10 bases. J gave up 3 bases and V 0 bases, and 13 bases lay outside the gene matches. Germline assignment: CDR1 SGHRS and CDR2 YFSETQ. The CDR3 is 19 amino acids. The CDR3 region is CASSLEGFPSGGFTDTQYF. The CDR3 DNA reads TGCGCCAGCAGCTTGGAAGGTTTTCCTAGCGGGGGATTTACAGATACGCAGTATTTT.

This chain uses TRBV7-9 with TRBJ1-1; D is unresolved. The CDR3 is 13 residues long. Germline V lookup: CDR1 SEHNR, CDR2 FQNEAQ (reference sequence). Deletions cut 5 bases from V and 4 bases from J, with 11 bases between. The CDR3 DNA sequence: TGTGCCAGCAGCCCCCGTTTTCGCACTGAAGCTTTCTTT. It specifies CASSPRFRTEAFF.

The chain employs TRBV7-9 and TRBJ1-4; 8 bases align to TRBD1. Germline CDR1 and CDR2: SEHNR and FQNEAQ (reference sequence). V trimming: 2 bases; J trimming: 0 bases; junction bases outside the gene matches: 5. The CDR3 consists of 17 residues. CDR3 sequence: CASSLRTQGATNEKLFF. The CDR3 DNA follows: TGTGCCAGCAGCTTACGGACACAGGGGGCAACTAATGAAAAACTGTTTTTT. Drawing the rest from reference TRBV7-9 and TRBJ1-4, the complete variable domain is DTGVSQNPRHKITKRGQNVTFRCDPISEHNRLYWYRQTLGQGPEFLTYFQNEAQLEKSRLLSDRFSAERPKGSFSTLEIQRTEQGDSAMYLCASSLRTQGATNEKLFFGSGTQLSVL.

The V and J genes are TRBV14 and TRBJ2-5; D is ambiguous. In germline, CDR1 is SGHDN, CDR2 FVKESK. Trimming cost V 1 base and J 9 bases, with 15 bases left between them. The CDR3 contains 14 residues. The CDR3 DNA reads TGTGCCAGCAGCCAAGCGATGGCAGTGAGACCCCAGTACTTC. It codes for CASSQAMAVRPQYF.

This clone was detected once. This chain connects TRBV29-1 to TRBJ2-3, with D unclear. CDR1 SQVTM and CDR2 ANQGSEA come from the germline V gene. V was cut by 2 bases and J by 0 bases, with 12 bases left in between. The CDR3 runs 15 residues. The CDR3 DNA is TGCAGCGTTGAACTGGGGTATCCTAGCACAGATACGCAGTATTTT. Residues: CSVELGYPSTDTQYF.

The chain joins TRBV27 to TRBJ1-2, with a weak D call TRBD1 (5 bases). Germline V gene lookup returns CDR1 MNHEY and CDR2 SMNVEV (reference sequence). The CDR3 covers 17 residues. Trimming took 7 bases from V and 4 from J, leaving 25 bases between them. In nucleotides, the CDR3 is TGTGCCAGCACCCACTTCGGGCAGGGTCTCAAGTCCTATGGCTACACCTTC. This encodes CASTHFGQGLKSYGYTF.

The chain couples TRBV28 to TRBJ2-1, with D possibly matching TRBD2 (6 bases). The CDR3 has 15 amino acids. V was trimmed by 4 bases and J by 8 bases, leaving 18 bases between them. Germline V CDR1 and CDR2: MDHEN, SYDVKM. The CDR3 DNA follows: TGTGCCAGCAGTTGCCGCGGGGACCTTAAGTATGAGCAGTTCTTC. Translated, it gives CASSCRGDLKYEQFF.

The DNA of the CDR3 is TGTGCCAGCAGTTTATTGGGAGAGACCCAGTACTTC. As protein: CASSLLGETQYF. V gene TRBV27 combines with J gene TRBJ2-5; no clear D gene. V was trimmed by 1 base and J by 4 bases, leaving 4 bases between them. The CDR3 loop spans 12 amino acids. Germline V gives CDR1 MNHEY, CDR2 SMNVEV (reference sequence).

This clone has a single count. The chain is built from TRBV7-9 and TRBJ2-7; possible D gene TRBD2, 5 bases. The ends were cut back, 0 bases at V and 7 bases at J, with 10 bases in the middle. CDR3 length: 13 residues. Germline V gene data show CDR1 as SEHNR and CDR2 as FQNEAQ (reference sequence). DNA for the CDR3: TGTGCCAGCAGCTTAGCCCTCCCGGGGGAGCAGTACTTC. Its translation: CASSLALPGEQYF. The full variable domain, in which reference TRBV7-9 and TRBJ2-7 provide the parts outside the CDR3, is DTGVSQNPRHKITKRGQNVTFRCDPISEHNRLYWYRQTLGQGPEFLTYFQNEAQLEKSRLLSDRFSAERPKGSFSTLEIQRTEQGDSAMYLCASSLALPGEQYFGPGTRLTVT.

The genes are TRBV5-5 and TRBJ1-2, with 8 bases identical to TRBD1. This CDR3 has 16 residues. Germline lookup yields CDR1 SGHKS and CDR2 YYEKEE (reference sequence). V dropped 1 base and J dropped 4; count of bases not matched to a gene: 9. CDR3 bases: TGTGCCAGCAGCTTGACCCACGGACAGGGAGGCTATGGCTACACCTTC. Protein sequence: CASSLTHGQGGYGYTF.

This sequence joins TRBV7-9 and TRBJ1-1, with a tentative D call TRBD1 (5 bases). From germline, CDR1 is SEHNR and CDR2 FQNEAQ (reference sequence). The ends were cut back, 1 base at V and 8 bases at J, with 11 bases in the middle. CDR3 length: 13 amino acids. The CDR3 here is CASSLVVGGEAFF. Here the CDR3 DNA reads TGTGCCAGCAGCTTAGTGGTTGGGGGAGAAGCTTTCTTT.

DNA of the CDR3: TGTGCCAGCAGTGGGACAGTCAACGAGCAGTACTTC. It specifies CASSGTVNEQYF. The V gene is TRBV6-1, the J gene TRBJ2-7, with D perhaps matching TRBD1 (6 bases). The V gene lost 4 bases and the J gene lost 5 bases, with 9 bases spanning the gap. This CDR3 is 12 amino acids long. The V gene's germline CDR1 is MNHNS and CDR2 SASEGT.

The rearrangement links TRBV14 to TRBJ1-3, with 7 bases fitting TRBD1. Germline CDR1 is SGHDN and CDR2 is FVKESK. V lost 4 bases, J lost 1 base, and 7 bases stayed unmatched. CDR3 length equals 16 residues. CDR3 sequence reads: CASSPTGVFSGNTIYF. CDR3 bases: TGTGCCAGCAGCCCCACAGGGGTGTTTTCTGGAAACACCATATATTTT.

The chain joins TRBV28 to TRBJ1-5, with D uncertain. The CDR3 length is 15 residues. Per the germline V gene, CDR1 is MDHEN and CDR2 is SYDVKM. V gave up 6 bases and J gave up 0 bases, with 12 bases separating them. The CDR3 nucleotides are TGTGCCAGCAGCAATACAGAATATAGCAATCAGCCCCAGCATTTT. Encoded protein: CASSNTEYSNQPQHF.

The gene calls are TRBV4-1 and TRBJ2-5; the D is unclear. Trimming removed 0 bases at V and 5 bases at J, with 13 bases between. Germline values: CDR1 MGHRA, CDR2 YSYEKL. The CDR3 consists of 15 residues. The CDR3, as DNA: TGCGCCAGCAGCCAAGATCCCCCATTGGCCGAGACCCAGTACTTC. This encodes CASSQDPPLAETQYF.

The genes are TRBV5-1 and TRBJ2-5, with 9 bases matching TRBD1. Matching the DNA end better, TRBJ2-7 makes the J call doubtful. This CDR3 has 15 amino acids. In germline, CDR1 is SGHRS, CDR2 YFSETQ. The CDR3, as DNA: TGCGCCAGCAGCTTGACCGGGACAGGGACCTACGAGCAGTACTTC. Protein sequence: CASSLTGTGTYEQYF.

The chain combines TRBV6-6 with TRBJ2-1; TRBD2 might be the D (6 bases). The length of the CDR3 is 16 residues. From germline, CDR1 is MNHNY and CDR2 SVGAGI (reference sequence). Deletions cut 5 bases from V and 0 bases from J, with 14 bases between. DNA for the CDR3: TGTGCCAGCAGTCGACTAGGAATGAGCTCCTACAATGAGCAGTTCTTC. This sequence encodes CASSRLGMSSYNEQFF.

This rearrangement joins TRBV19 to TRBJ2-7; D is perhaps TRBD2 (6 bases). Germline V gives CDR1 LNHDA, CDR2 SQIVND (reference sequence). The CDR3 contains 12 residues. V was trimmed by 2 bases and J by 6 bases, leaving 8 bases between them. The CDR3 region is CASSIYGGEQYF. The CDR3 DNA sequence: TGTGCCAGTAGTATATACGGGGGCGAGCAGTACTTC.

In its sample, this clone was seen a few times. This chain uses TRBV18 with TRBJ1-5; D is unclear. CDR3 length: 14 amino acids. Germline values: CDR1 KGHSH, CDR2 LQKENI. V gave up 2 bases and J gave up 7 bases, with 12 bases separating them. The DNA of the CDR3 is TGTGCCAGCTCACCATCGGTAGACGGGCAGCCCCAGCATTTT. Its protein is CASSPSVDGQPQHF.